This note documents a single T cell receptor (beta chain) sequence. Its target is unknown. The source of the sample is a study of blood T cells in healthy people across ages. Whole-study results and caveats: Age brought a roughly linear fall in TCR beta diversity measured per million T cells.

A second PCR, run for roughly 6 to 11 cycles, used a sample-barcoded 5' primer plus a J-beta primer mix. Every molecule of cDNA carried a tag from a template-switch adaptor with 12 random nucleotides. Any given sample supplied a minimum of 2.5 million CDR3-containing paired-end reads. Using its own MiXCR run on the 5' RACE reads, TCRdb lists one record per CDR3 protein. The data hold about 770,000 distinct CDR3 sequences, with approximately 44% observed a single time. Per-sample yields of isolated PBMCs were at least 6.5 million. The V gene end was trimmed by 7 bases and the J gene end by 6 bases; junction bases not matched to a gene: 8. Germline values: CDR1 SQVTM, CDR2 ANQGSEA. The CDR3 length is 13 residues.

The specimen was blood. The receptor was isolated from a man between 60 and 75 years old in good health. The rearrangement joins TRBV29-1 to TRBJ2-1, with 8 bases that match TRBD2. Here the CDR3 DNA reads TGCAGCGCCGGGGGGGTTGTGGTCAATGAGCAGTTCTTC. As protein: CSAGGVVVNEQFF.